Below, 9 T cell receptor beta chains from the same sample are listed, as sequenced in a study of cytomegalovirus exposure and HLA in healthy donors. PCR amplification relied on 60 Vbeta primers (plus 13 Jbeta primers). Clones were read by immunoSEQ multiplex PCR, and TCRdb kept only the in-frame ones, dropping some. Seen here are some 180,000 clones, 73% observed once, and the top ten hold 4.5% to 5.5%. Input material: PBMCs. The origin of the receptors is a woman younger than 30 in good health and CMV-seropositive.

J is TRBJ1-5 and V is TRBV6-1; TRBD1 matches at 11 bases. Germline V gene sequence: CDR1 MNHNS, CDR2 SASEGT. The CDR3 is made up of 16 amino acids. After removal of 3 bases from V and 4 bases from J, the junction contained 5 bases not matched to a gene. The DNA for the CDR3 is TGTGCCAGCAGTGATTTGGGACAGGGGGGGAATCAGCCCCAGCATTTT. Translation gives CASSDLGQGGNQPQHF.

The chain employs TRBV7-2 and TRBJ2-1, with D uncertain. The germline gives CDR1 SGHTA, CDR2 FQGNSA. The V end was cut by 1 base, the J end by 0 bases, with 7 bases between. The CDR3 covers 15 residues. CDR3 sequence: CASSLGPVSYNEQFF. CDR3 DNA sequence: TGTGCCAGCAGCTTAGGGCCCGTCTCCTACAATGAGCAGTTCTTC.

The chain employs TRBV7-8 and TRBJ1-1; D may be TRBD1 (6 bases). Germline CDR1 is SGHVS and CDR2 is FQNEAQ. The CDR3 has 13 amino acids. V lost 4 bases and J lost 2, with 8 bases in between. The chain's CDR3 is CASSSDRNTEAFF. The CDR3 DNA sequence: TGTGCCAGCAGCTCGGACAGAAACACTGAAGCTTTCTTT. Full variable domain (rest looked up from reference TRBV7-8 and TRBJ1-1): GAGVSQSPRYKVAKRGQDVALRCDPISGHVSLFWYQQALGQGPEFLTYFQNEAQLDKSGLPSDRFFAERPEGSVSTLKIQRTQQEDSAVYLCASSSDRNTEAFFGQGTRLTVV.

CDR3 nucleotide sequence: TGCGCCAGCAGCTCCAATCCGGGACATTACGGATACCGCTCCTACAATGAGCAGTTCTTC. It is translated as CASSSNPGHYGYRSYNEQFF. The chain recombines TRBV5-1 with TRBJ2-1; weak D call: TRBD1 (6 bases). The CDR3 has 20 residues. Looked up from germline, CDR1 is SGHRS and CDR2 is YFSETQ. Trimming left V 3 bases short and J 0 bases short, with 25 bases between.

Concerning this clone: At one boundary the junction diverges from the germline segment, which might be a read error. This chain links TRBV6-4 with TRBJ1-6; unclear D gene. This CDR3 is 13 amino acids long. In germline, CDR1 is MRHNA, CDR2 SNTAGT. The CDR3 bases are TGTGCCAGCAGTTACTCCTATAATTCACCCCTCCACTTT. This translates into CASSYSYNSPLHF.

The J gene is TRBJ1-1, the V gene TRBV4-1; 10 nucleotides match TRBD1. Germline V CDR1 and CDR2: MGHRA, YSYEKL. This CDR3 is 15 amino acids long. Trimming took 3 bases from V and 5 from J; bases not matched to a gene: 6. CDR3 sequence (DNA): TGCGCCAGCAGCCAGGTAGACAGGGGGCTGACTGAAGCTTTCTTT. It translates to CASSQVDRGLTEAFF.

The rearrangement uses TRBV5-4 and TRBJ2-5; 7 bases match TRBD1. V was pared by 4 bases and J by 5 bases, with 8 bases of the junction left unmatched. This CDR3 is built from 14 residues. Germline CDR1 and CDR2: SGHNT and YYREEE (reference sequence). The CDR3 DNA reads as TGTGCCAGCAGCGCGGACAGGTTCGCGGAGACCCAGTACTTC. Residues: CASSADRFAETQYF.

The CDR3 loop reads CASSLRSGASTDTQYF. The CDR3 region has the DNA TGTGCCAGCAGCTTACGAAGCGGGGCTAGCACAGATACGCAGTATTTT. The gene calls are TRBV7-2 and TRBJ2-3; the match to TRBD2 covers 7 bases. Germline loops: CDR1 SGHTA, CDR2 FQGNSA. The ends lost 2 bases at V and 0 bases at J; junction bases unmatched: 5. CDR3 length equals 16 residues.

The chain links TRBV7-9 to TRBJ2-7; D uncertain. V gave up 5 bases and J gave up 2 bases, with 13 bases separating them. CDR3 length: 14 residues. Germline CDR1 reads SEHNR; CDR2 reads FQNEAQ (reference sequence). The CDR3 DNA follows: TGTGCCAGCAGCCCACTTACTTCGGCCTACGAGCAGTACTTC. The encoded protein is CASSPLTSAYEQYF.